Listed here are 3 T cell receptor beta chains from one sample, sequenced in a study of blood T cell repertoires in COVID-19. TCRdb's copy holds only in-frame clones and misses some; the assay was immunoSEQ multiplex PCR. The sample contains 180,000 or so clones, around 87% of which appear only once. The sample consisted of peripheral blood. These receptors were collected from a man in his forties with active or convalescent COVID-19.

The chain joins TRBV7-2 to TRBJ1-5, with 7 bases that match TRBD1. V was pared by 4 bases and J by 0 bases, with 3 bases of the junction left unmatched. From germline, CDR1 is SGHTA and CDR2 FQGNSA. CDR3 size: 15 residues. CDR3 sequence (DNA): TGTGCCAGCAGCTCAGGGGGGACTAGCAATCAGCCCCAGCATTTT. Its protein product is CASSSGGTSNQPQHF.

This chain uses TRBV11-2 with TRBJ2-5, with no clear D. There are 13 residues in the CDR3. The V gene's germline CDR1 is SGHAT and CDR2 FQNNGV. The ends were cut back, 5 bases at V and 1 base at J, with 8 bases in the middle. In DNA form, the CDR3 reads TGTGCCAGCAGCCCTCAGATCCAAGAGACCCAGTACTTC. Protein: CASSPQIQETQYF.

J is TRBJ2-7 and V is TRBV19; D might be TRBD2 (7 bases). CDR1 and CDR2 from the germline V gene are LNHDA and SQIVND (reference sequence). V was clipped by 2 bases and J by 2 bases, with 13 bases between them. CDR3 length equals 15 residues. CDR3 coding DNA: TGTGCCAGTAGTATAAACGCGGGGGCCCCCTACGAGCAGTACTTC. Its translation: CASSINAGAPYEQYF.